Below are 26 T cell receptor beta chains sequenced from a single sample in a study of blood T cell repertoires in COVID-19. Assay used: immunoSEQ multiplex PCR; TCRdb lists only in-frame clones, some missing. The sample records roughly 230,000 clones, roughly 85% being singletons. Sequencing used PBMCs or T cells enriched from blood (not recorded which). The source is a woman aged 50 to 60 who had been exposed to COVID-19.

This CDR3 is CASSARIGADTQYF. DNA for the CDR3: TGTGCCAGCTCAGCCCGGATAGGGGCAGATACGCAGTATTTT. This chain uses TRBV18 with TRBJ2-3, with a weak D call TRBD1 (5 bases). The CDR3 consists of 14 residues. CDR1 and CDR2 from the germline V gene are KGHSH and LQKENI. Trimming shortened V by 5 bases and J by 4 bases, and 13 bases separated the two germline ends.

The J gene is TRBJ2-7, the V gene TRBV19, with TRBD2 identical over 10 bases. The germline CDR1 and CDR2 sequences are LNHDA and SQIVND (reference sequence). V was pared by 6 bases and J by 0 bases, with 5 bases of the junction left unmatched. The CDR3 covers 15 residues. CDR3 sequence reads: CASSAWTSGSYEQYF. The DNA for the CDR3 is TGTGCCAGTAGCGCCTGGACTAGCGGCTCCTACGAGCAGTACTTC.

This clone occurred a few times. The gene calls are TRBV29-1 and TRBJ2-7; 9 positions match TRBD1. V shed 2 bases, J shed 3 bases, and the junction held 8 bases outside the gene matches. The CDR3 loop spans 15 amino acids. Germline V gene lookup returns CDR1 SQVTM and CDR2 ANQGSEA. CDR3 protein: CSVETLTGGVYEQYF. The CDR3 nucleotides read TGCAGCGTTGAAACACTAACAGGGGGCGTCTACGAGCAGTACTTC.

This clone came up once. The CDR3 DNA is TGTGCCAGCAGCCGTGAGACCCTACTCGGACTAAATAACTATGGCTACACCTTC. It translates to CASSRETLLGLNNYGYTF. The chain uses TRBV7-2 and TRBJ1-2; D not certain. CDR1 is SGHTA, CDR2 FQGNSA, per germline. The CDR3 is 18 amino acids. V lost 5 bases, J lost 1 base, and 23 bases lay in between.

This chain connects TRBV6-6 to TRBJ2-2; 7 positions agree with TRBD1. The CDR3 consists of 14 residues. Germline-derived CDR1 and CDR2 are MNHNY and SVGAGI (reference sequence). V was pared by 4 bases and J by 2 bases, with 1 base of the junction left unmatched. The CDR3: CASSWDSNTGELFF. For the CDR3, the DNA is TGTGCCAGCAGTTGGGACAGTAACACCGGGGAGCTGTTTTTT.

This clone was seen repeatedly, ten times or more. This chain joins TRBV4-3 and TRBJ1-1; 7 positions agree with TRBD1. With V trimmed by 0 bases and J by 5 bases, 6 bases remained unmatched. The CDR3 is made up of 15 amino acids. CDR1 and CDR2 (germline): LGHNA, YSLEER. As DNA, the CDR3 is TGCGCCAGCAGCCAAGATAGGAGGGGGCTAACTGAAGCTTTCTTT. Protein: CASSQDRRGLTEAFF.

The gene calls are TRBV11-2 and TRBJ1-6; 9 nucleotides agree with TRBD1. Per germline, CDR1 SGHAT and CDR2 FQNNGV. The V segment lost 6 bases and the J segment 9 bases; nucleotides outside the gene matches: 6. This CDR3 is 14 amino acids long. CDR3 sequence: CASSFGTGISPLHF. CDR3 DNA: TGTGCCAGCAGTTTTGGGACAGGGATTTCACCCCTCCACTTT.

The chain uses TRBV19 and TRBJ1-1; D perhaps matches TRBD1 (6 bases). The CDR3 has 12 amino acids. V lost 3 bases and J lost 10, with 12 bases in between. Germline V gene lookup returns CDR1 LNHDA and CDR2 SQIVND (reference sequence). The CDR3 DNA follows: TGTGCCAGTAGTATCCAGGGAGGGGGAGCTTTCTTT. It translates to CASSIQGGGAFF.

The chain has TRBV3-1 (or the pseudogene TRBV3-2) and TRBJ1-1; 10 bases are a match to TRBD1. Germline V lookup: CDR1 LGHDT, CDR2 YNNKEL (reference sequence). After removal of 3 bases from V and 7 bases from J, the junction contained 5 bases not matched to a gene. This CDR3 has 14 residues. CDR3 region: CASSQDRDRGEAFF. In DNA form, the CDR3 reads TGTGCCAGCAGCCAGGACCGGGACAGGGGTGAAGCTTTCTTT.

The CDR3 DNA reads TGTGCCATCTCGAAGGACAGGGAGGCTGAAGCTTTCTTT. It encodes CAISKDREAEAFF. The rearrangement uses TRBV10-3 and TRBJ1-1, with 8 bases fitting TRBD1. Unmatched junction bases numbered 8, after V lost 8 bases and J lost 6 bases. Germline loops: CDR1 ENHRY, CDR2 SYGVKD. This CDR3 is built from 13 residues.

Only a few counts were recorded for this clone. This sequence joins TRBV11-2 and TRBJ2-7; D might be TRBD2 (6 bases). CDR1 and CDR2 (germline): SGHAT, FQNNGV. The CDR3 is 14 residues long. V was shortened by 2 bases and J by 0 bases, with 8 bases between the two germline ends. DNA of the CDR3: TGTGCCAGCAGCTTATTCGGGGGCTCCTACGAGCAGTACTTC. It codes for CASSLFGGSYEQYF.

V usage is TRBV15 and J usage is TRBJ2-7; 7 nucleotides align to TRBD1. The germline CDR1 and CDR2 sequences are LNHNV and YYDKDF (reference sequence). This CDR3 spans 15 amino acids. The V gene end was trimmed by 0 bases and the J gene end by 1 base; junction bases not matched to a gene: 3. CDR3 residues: CATSRDPGQSYEQYF. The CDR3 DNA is TGTGCCACCAGCAGAGATCCGGGACAGTCCTACGAGCAGTACTTC.

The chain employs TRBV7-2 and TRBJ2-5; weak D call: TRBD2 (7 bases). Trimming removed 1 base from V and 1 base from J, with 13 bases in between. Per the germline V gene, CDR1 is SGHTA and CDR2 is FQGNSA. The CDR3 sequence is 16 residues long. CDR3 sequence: CASSLGGRGPQETQYF. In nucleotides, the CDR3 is TGTGCCAGCAGCTTAGGGGGGCGGGGGCCCCAAGAGACCCAGTACTTC.

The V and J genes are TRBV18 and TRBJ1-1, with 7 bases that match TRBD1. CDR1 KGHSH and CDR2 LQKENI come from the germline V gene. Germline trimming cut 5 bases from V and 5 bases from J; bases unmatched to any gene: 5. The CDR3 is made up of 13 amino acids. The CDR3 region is CASSEGAQTEAFF. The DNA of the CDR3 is TGTGCCAGCTCAGAGGGGGCGCAGACTGAAGCTTTCTTT.

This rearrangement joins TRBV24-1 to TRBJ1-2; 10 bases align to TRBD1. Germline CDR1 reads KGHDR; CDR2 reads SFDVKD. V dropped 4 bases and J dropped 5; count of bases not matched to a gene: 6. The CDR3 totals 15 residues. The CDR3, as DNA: TGTGCCACCAGTGACCCGGGACAGGGGAGGTATGGCTACACCTTC. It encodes CATSDPGQGRYGYTF.

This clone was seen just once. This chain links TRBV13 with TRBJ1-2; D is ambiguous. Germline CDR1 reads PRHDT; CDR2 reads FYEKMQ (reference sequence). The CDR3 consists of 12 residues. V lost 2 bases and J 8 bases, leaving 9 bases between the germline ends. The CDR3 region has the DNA TGTGCCAGCAGCTTATCCGGGAACGGCTACACCTTC. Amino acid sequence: CASSLSGNGYTF.

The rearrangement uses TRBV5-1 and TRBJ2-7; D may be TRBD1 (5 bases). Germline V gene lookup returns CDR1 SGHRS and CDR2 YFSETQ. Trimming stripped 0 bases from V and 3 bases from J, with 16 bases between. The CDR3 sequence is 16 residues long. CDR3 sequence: CASSLDWWGPNYEQYF. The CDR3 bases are TGCGCCAGCAGCTTGGATTGGTGGGGCCCAAACTACGAGCAGTACTTC.

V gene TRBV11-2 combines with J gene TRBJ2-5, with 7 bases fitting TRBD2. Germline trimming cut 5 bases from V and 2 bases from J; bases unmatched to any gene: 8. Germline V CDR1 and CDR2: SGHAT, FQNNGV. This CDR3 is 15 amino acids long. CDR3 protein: CASSRGLAAQETQYF. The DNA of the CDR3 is TGTGCCAGCAGCCGAGGGCTAGCGGCGCAAGAGACCCAGTACTTC.

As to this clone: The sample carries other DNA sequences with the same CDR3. CDR3 region: CASSLAGGDTDTQYF. The CDR3 nucleotides are TGCGCCAGCAGCTTAGCGGGGGGAGACACAGATACGCAGTATTTT. V gene TRBV5-1 combines with J gene TRBJ2-3; 9 nucleotides align to TRBD2. The V and J ends lost 2 bases and 2 bases, in that order; junction bases with no gene match: 3. This CDR3 comprises 15 residues. Germline CDR1 reads SGHRS; CDR2 reads YFSETQ.

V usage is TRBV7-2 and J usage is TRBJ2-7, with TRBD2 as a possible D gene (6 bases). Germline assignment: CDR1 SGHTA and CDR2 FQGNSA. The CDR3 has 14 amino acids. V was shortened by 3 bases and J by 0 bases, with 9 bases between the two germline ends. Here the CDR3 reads CASSFGGTSYEQYF. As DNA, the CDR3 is TGTGCCAGCAGCTTCGGGGGAACCTCCTACGAGCAGTACTTC.

The CDR3 sequence: CASSLDGGNIGELFF. The DNA of the CDR3 is TGCGCCAGCAGCTTGGACGGGGGTAATATCGGGGAGCTGTTTTTT. The chain links TRBV5-1 to TRBJ2-2, with a tentative D call TRBD2 (6 bases). This CDR3 contains 15 residues. Trimming stripped 0 bases from V and 7 bases from J, with 13 bases between. Germline values: CDR1 SGHRS, CDR2 YFSETQ. Complete variable domain (other parts from reference TRBV5-1 and TRBJ2-2): KAGVTQTPRYLIKTRGQQVTLSCSPISGHRSVSWYQQTPGQGLQFLFEYFSETQRNKGNFPGRFSGRQFSNSRSEMNVSTLELGDSALYLCASSLDGGNIGELFFGEGSRLTVL.

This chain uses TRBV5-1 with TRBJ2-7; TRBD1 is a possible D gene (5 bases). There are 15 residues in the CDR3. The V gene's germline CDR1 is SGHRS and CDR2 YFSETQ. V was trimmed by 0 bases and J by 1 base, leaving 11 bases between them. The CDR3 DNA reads TGCGCCAGCAGCTTGGCAACAGGAGTATCCTACGAGCAGTACTTC. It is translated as CASSLATGVSYEQYF. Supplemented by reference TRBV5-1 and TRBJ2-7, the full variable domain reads KAGVTQTPRYLIKTRGQQVTLSCSPISGHRSVSWYQQTPGQGLQFLFEYFSETQRNKGNFPGRFSGRQFSNSRSEMNVSTLELGDSALYLCASSLATGVSYEQYFGPGTRLTVT.

The CDR3 DNA sequence: TGTGCCAGCAGCTGGGGACTAGCGGAGAACACCGGGGAGCTGTTTTTT. Translation gives CASSWGLAENTGELFF. The chain has TRBV5-4 and TRBJ2-2; 11 nucleotides line up with TRBD2. This CDR3 comprises 16 residues. Per germline, CDR1 SGHNT and CDR2 YYREEE (reference sequence). V shed 3 bases and J 1 base; nucleotides not matched to a gene: 2. The entire variable domain, with the rest obtained from reference TRBV5-4 and TRBJ2-2, is as follows: ETGVTQSPTHLIKTRGQQVTLRCSSQSGHNTVSWYQQALGQGPQFIFQYYREEENGRGNFPPRFSGLQFPNYSSELNVNALELDDSALYLCASSWGLAENTGELFFGEGSRLTVL.

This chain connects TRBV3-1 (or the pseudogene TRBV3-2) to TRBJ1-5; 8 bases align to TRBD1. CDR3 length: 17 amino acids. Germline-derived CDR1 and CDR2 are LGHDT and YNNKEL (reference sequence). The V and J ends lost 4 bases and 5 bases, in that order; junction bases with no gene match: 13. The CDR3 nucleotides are TGTGCCAGCAGCCCCCACCCGGGGACAGGATTAGATCAGCCCCAGCATTTT. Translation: CASSPHPGTGLDQPQHF.

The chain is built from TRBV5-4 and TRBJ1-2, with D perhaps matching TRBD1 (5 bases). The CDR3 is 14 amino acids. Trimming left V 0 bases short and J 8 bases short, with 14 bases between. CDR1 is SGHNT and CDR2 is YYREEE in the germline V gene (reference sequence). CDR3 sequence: CASSLAQGAEGYTF. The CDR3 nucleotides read TGTGCCAGCAGCTTGGCCCAAGGGGCGGAGGGCTACACCTTC.

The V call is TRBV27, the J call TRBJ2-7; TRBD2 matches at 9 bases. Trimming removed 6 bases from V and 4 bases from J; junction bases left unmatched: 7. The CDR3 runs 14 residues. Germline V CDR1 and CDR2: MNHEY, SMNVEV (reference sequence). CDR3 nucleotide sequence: TGTGCCAGCAGCAAAGGGCGGGGGGGGTACGAGCAGTACTTC. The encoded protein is CASSKGRGGYEQYF.